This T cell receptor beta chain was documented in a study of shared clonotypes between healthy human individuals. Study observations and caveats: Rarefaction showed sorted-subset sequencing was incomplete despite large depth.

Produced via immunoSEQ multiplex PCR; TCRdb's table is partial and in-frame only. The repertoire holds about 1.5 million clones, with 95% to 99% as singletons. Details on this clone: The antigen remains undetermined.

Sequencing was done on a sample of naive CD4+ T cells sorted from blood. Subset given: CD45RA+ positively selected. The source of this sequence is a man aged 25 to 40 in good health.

Here the CDR3 reads CSARDSGNTIYF. The CDR3 DNA reads as TGCAGCGCCCGAGACTCTGGAAACACCATATATTTT. V is TRBV29-1 and J is TRBJ1-3; D gene ambiguous. CDR1 and CDR2 (germline): SQVTM, ANQGSEA. V lost 7 bases to trimming and J lost 0 bases, with 7 bases between them. The CDR3 runs to 12 residues. The whole variable domain, remainder taken from reference TRBV29-1 and TRBJ1-3, is SAVISQKPSRDICQRGTSLTIQCQVDSQVTMMFWYRQQPGQSLTLIATANQGSEATYESGFVIDKFPISRPNLTFSTLTVSNMSPEDSSIYLCSARDSGNTIYFGEGSWLTVV.